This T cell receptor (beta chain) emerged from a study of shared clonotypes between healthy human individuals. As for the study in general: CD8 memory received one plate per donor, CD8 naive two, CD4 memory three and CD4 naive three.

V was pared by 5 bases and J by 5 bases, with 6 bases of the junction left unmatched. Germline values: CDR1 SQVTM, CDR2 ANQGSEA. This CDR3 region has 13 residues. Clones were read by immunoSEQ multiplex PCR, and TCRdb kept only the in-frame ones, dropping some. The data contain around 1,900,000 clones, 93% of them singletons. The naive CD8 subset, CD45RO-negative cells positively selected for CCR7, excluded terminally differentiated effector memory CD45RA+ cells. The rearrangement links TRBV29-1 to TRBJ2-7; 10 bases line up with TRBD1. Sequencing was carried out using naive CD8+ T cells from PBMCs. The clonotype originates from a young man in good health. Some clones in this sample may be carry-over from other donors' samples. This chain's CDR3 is CSVLGQGKDEQYF. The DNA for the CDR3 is TGCAGCGTTTTGGGACAGGGGAAAGACGAGCAGTACTTC.